A single sample is the source of the 17 T cell receptor beta chains below, sequenced in a study of response to subunit inactivated influenza vaccine (dated by TCRdb to 2016 to 2018). The method behind the library was RT-PCR. The run used an Illumina HiSeq 2500. TCRdb trimmed the raw reads at Q25, called clones with MiXCR and kept productive beta chains. Here each entry gathers all rows of one CDR3 protein and keeps the most common genes and DNA. The sample table lists about 180,000 distinct CDR3 sequences, approximately 8.7% of them with a count of one. Of the sample, roughly a tenth falls within the top ten clones. This specimen was non-naive T cells sorted from PBMCs, taken on the day of vaccination. What this sample's cell subset or site label stands for: memory T cell fraction. These receptors were obtained from a man aged 45-60 years who received an inactivated influenza vaccine. Donor details come from another sample of the same person, matched by shared clones.

The gene calls are TRBV7-9 and TRBJ2-3, with TRBD2 matching over 9 bases. The germline CDR1 and CDR2 sequences are SEHNR and FQNEAQ (reference sequence). V was clipped by 2 bases and J by 1 base; unmatched bases: 4. The CDR3 runs 16 residues. This CDR3 is CASSLPPSGGTDTQYF. CDR3 nucleotides: TGTGCCAGCAGCTTACCGCCTAGCGGGGGCACAGATACGCAGTATTTT.

This clonotype was recorded many times. The chain is built from TRBV4-3 and TRBJ1-6; D is undetermined. Germline values: CDR1 LGHNA, CDR2 YSLEER. This CDR3 is 17 amino acids long. The V and J ends lost 0 bases and 9 bases respectively, with 18 bases between them. The CDR3 coding sequence is TGCGCCAGCAGCCAAGATGGACGGACCTACACCATTTCACCCCTCCACTTT. This gives the protein CASSQDGRTYTISPLHF.

A few counts support this clonotype. V usage is TRBV7-2 and J usage is TRBJ2-1; 8 bases map to TRBD2. This CDR3 has 16 residues. The V gene end was trimmed by 3 bases and the J gene end by 1 base; junction bases not matched to a gene: 5. Germline-derived CDR1 and CDR2 are SGHTA and FQGNSA. CDR3 in DNA: TGTGCCAGCAGCTTCCCTGCGGGGGGTTCCTACAATGAGCAGTTCTTC. This translates into CASSFPAGGSYNEQFF.

The V gene is TRBV5-1, the J gene TRBJ1-1; no definite D call. V shed 0 bases and J shed 0 bases, with 12 bases lying between them. CDR3 length: 16 amino acids. The germline V gene has CDR1 SGHRS and CDR2 YFSETQ. This chain's CDR3 is CASSLDSSQLNTEAFF. The CDR3 DNA reads TGCGCCAGCAGCTTGGACAGCTCTCAATTGAACACTGAAGCTTTCTTT.

This clonotype was recorded a few times. The rearrangement links TRBV5-6 to TRBJ2-2; perhaps TRBD1 as D (5 bases). Germline V gene sequence: CDR1 SGHDT, CDR2 YYEEEE. The CDR3 length is 15 residues. V gave up 0 bases and J gave up 1 base, with 7 bases separating them. The CDR3 DNA reads as TGTGCCAGCAGCTTGGGCAGGGAGAACACCGGGGAGCTGTTTTTT. It translates to CASSLGRENTGELFF.

This clonotype was detected a few times. This sequence joins TRBV28 and TRBJ2-7, with a possible D match to TRBD1 (6 bases). The V end lost 7 bases, the J end lost 7 bases, and 14 bases lay between the germline ends. The germline gives CDR1 MDHEN, CDR2 SYDVKM. This CDR3 region has 12 residues. CDR3 region: CASTSGVREQYF. The CDR3 DNA follows: TGTGCCAGCACCTCAGGGGTCAGGGAGCAGTACTTC.

The chain employs TRBV3-1 and TRBJ1-1, with D unclear. The V end was cut by 1 base, the J end by 8 bases, with 8 bases between. The CDR3 is 12 amino acids. CDR1 and CDR2 (germline): LGHDT, YNNKEL (reference sequence). CDR3 nucleotide sequence: TGTGCCAGCAGCCAAGCGAGGGCCGAAGCTTTCTTT. Translation: CASSQARAEAFF.

The genes are TRBV28 and TRBJ2-5, with 10 bases lining up with TRBD2. This CDR3 contains 11 residues. Looked up from germline, CDR1 is MDHEN and CDR2 is SYDVKM. The CDR3 is CGAGGLETQYF. The CDR3 DNA sequence: TGTGGAGCGGGGGGGCTAGAGACCCAGTACTTC.

This clonotype was seen many times. The chain employs TRBV4-2 and TRBJ2-7; tentative D call: TRBD2 (5 bases). Germline V gives CDR1 LGHNA, CDR2 YNFKEQ. CDR3 length: 15 residues. Trimming removed 0 bases from V and 0 bases from J, with 9 bases in between. The chain's CDR3 is CASSQEEVVSYEQYF. The CDR3 DNA is TGTGCCAGCAGCCAAGAGGAGGTGGTCTCCTACGAGCAGTACTTC.

This clonotype was counted many times. This chain joins TRBV29-1 and TRBJ2-3, with TRBD1 identical over 8 bases. The CDR3 runs to 14 residues. The trim removed 3 bases at V and 3 bases at J, leaving 5 bases unmatched. Germline CDR1 SQVTM, CDR2 ANQGSEA. The DNA of the CDR3 is TGCAGCGTTGACGGCAGGGGGCCGACAGATACGCAGTATTTT. Translation gives CSVDGRGPTDTQYF.

This clonotype was seen more than once but under ten times. This chain joins TRBV3-1 and TRBJ1-6, with D uncertain. The CDR3 sequence is 14 residues long. The ends were cut back, 0 bases at V and 7 bases at J, with 7 bases in the middle. Germline CDR1 reads LGHDT; CDR2 reads YNNKEL (reference sequence). CDR3 coding DNA: TGTGCCAGCAGCCAAGAGAACAACAATTCACCCCTCCACTTT. Residues: CASSQENNNSPLHF.

This clonotype came up many times. The chain employs TRBV6-2 or TRBV6-3 and TRBJ2-1, with 9 bases identical to TRBD2. Germline V gene lookup returns CDR1 MNHEY and CDR2 SVGEGT. This CDR3 region has 14 residues. With V trimmed by 8 bases and J by 3 bases, 5 bases remained unmatched. CDR3 nucleotide sequence: TGTGCCAGCCGGCGGGGGGGGGGCTACAATGAGCAGTTCTTC. Protein product: CASRRGGGYNEQFF.

The sample holds a few counts of this clonotype. This chain connects TRBV5-1 to TRBJ1-1, with 10 bases identical to TRBD1. V shed 2 bases and J 5 bases; nucleotides not matched to a gene: 9. The CDR3 sequence is 16 residues long. Germline lookup yields CDR1 SGHRS and CDR2 YFSETQ. CDR3: CASSFLGTGEGTEAFF. CDR3 sequence (DNA): TGCGCCAGCAGCTTCCTCGGGACAGGGGAAGGTACTGAAGCTTTCTTT. The whole variable domain, filled in from reference TRBV5-1 and TRBJ1-1, reads KAGVTQTPRYLIKTRGQQVTLSCSPISGHRSVSWYQQTPGQGLQFLFEYFSETQRNKGNFPGRFSGRQFSNSRSEMNVSTLELGDSALYLCASSFLGTGEGTEAFFGQGTRLTVV.

This chain connects TRBV20-1 to TRBJ2-7, with D uncertain. Germline V CDR1 and CDR2: DFQATT, SNEGSKA (reference sequence). The V and J ends lost 2 bases and 3 bases respectively, with 11 bases between them. This CDR3 contains 13 residues. The DNA for the CDR3 is TGCAGTGCTAGACTCCCGGCTAACTACGAGCAGTACTTC. Its protein is CSARLPANYEQYF.

This clonotype was recorded many times. The V gene is TRBV20-1, the J gene TRBJ2-3; D is possibly TRBD1 (5 bases). The germline gives CDR1 DFQATT, CDR2 SNEGSKA (reference sequence). The CDR3 has 14 residues. Trimming stripped 4 bases from V and 1 base from J, with 12 bases between. This CDR3 reads CSATRARGTDTQYF. In DNA form, the CDR3 reads TGCAGTGCTACCAGGGCCCGGGGCACAGATACGCAGTATTTT.

The gene calls are TRBV29-1 and TRBJ2-1; D is undetermined. Trimming cost V 7 bases and J 5 bases, with 6 bases left between them. CDR3 length: 10 residues. Germline V gene lookup returns CDR1 SQVTM and CDR2 ANQGSEA. The CDR3 DNA follows: TGCAGCGCCGCCGACAATGAGCAGTTCTTC. It encodes CSAADNEQFF.

The table lists this clonotype with a few counts. This chain links TRBV3-1 with TRBJ2-7; D possibly matches TRBD1 or TRBD2 (5 bases each). Germline CDR1 reads LGHDT; CDR2 reads YNNKEL (reference sequence). Trimming cost V 6 bases and J 6 bases, with 12 bases left between them. This CDR3 has 12 amino acids. The CDR3 spells CASSPIGGEQYF. CDR3 bases: TGTGCCAGCAGTCCGATTGGGGGCGAGCAGTACTTC.